This entry describes one T cell receptor (beta chain). The antigen is undetermined. Repertoires were generated with immunoSEQ multiplex PCR, while TCRdb's copy carries only in-frame clones and drops some. This sample has some 7,000 clones, with 82% found just once. These data come from a study of follicular helper T cells after annual influenza vaccination. Study observations and caveats: ICOS-CD38- cTfh most often held earlier Day 7 ICOS+CD38+ clones.

This CDR3 spans 16 amino acids. Trimming at V came to 5 bases and at J to 1 base, leaving 7 bases not matched to a gene. Germline V gives CDR1 LNHDA, CDR2 SQIVND (reference sequence). Time point given: 2015-2016 season, 7 days after influenza vaccination. Sample: CXCR5- memory CD4+ T cells sorted from blood, taken 7 days after influenza vaccination. V is TRBV19 and J is TRBJ1-5, with 8 bases fitting TRBD1. The TCR comes from an adult who received the influenza vaccine. CDR3 sequence reads: CASSARQGPSNQPQHF. In DNA form, the CDR3 reads TGTGCCAGTAGTGCCCGACAGGGGCCAAGCAATCAGCCCCAGCATTTT.